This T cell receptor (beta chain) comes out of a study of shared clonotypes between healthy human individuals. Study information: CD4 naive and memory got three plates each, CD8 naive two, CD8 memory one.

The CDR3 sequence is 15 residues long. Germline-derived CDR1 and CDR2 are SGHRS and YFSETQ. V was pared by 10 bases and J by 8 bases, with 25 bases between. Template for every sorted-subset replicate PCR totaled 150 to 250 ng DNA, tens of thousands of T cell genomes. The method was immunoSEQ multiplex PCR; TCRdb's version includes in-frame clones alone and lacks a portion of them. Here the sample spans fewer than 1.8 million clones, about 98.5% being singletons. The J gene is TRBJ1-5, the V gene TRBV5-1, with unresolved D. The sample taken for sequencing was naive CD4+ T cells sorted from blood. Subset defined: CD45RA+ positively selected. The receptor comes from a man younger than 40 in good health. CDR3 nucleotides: TGCGCCTCAGCGTTGGGGAGGGCTAACGGCGAGCCCCAGCATTTT. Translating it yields CASALGRANGEPQHF.